Below, 20 T cell receptor beta chains from the same sample are listed, as sequenced in a study of blood T cell repertoires in COVID-19. TCRdb keeps only in-frame clones here, not all; method: immunoSEQ multiplex PCR. Seen here are roughly 35,000 clones, 75% to 90% observed once, and the top ten hold roughly an eighth. Material: peripheral blood. All receptors come from a man between 65 and 80 years old with acute or convalescent COVID-19.

As DNA, the CDR3 is TGTGCCAGCTCACCACCGAGGGGAGGAGAATATGGCTACACCTTC. Its protein is CASSPPRGGEYGYTF. This chain joins TRBV18 and TRBJ1-2, with a tentative D call TRBD1 (5 bases). Trimming pared 0 bases from V and 5 bases from J, leaving 13 bases between. The CDR3 extends over 15 amino acids. The germline V gene encodes CDR1 KGHSH and CDR2 LQKENI.

The table lists this clone with a few counts. The chain carries TRBV9 and TRBJ2-2; possibly TRBD2 for D (7 bases). The V gene's germline CDR1 is SGDLS and CDR2 YYNGEE. Trimming left V 2 bases short and J 3 bases short, with 14 bases between. The CDR3 contains 16 residues. CDR3 protein: CASSVDGGLYTGELFF. The DNA for the CDR3 is TGTGCCAGCAGCGTTGACGGGGGGCTGTACACCGGGGAGCTGTTTTTT.

This chain connects TRBV5-4 to TRBJ2-6; 12 bases are a match to TRBD1. The CDR3 length is 18 residues. Germline CDR1 and CDR2: SGHNT and YYREEE (reference sequence). Losses at the gene ends were 4 bases for V and 1 base for J; bases not matched to a gene: 6. This chain's CDR3 is CASSPGQGALSGANVLTF. CDR3 nucleotide sequence: TGTGCCAGCAGCCCGGGACAGGGGGCGCTGTCTGGGGCCAACGTCCTGACTTTC.

This chain connects TRBV6-2 or TRBV6-3 to TRBJ1-5; D is possibly TRBD1 (6 bases). The CDR3 has 15 residues. Germline loops: CDR1 MNHEY, CDR2 SVGEGT. Between the trimmed V and J ends, which lost 4 bases and 4 bases, there was a span of 14 bases. CDR3 coding DNA: TGTGCCAGCAGTTCAACAGGGTACGGAAATCAGCCCCAGCATTTT. This sequence encodes CASSSTGYGNQPQHF.

The rearrangement uses TRBV29-1 and TRBJ2-4; TRBD1 might be the D (5 bases). V shed 4 bases and J shed 3 bases, with 10 bases lying between them. This CDR3 is 13 amino acids long. Looked up from germline, CDR1 is SQVTM and CDR2 is ANQGSEA. The CDR3 bases are TGCAGCGTTGGGGGCGGAATCAAAAACATTCAGTACTTC. This gives the protein CSVGGGIKNIQYF.

This clone was seen a single time. The chain couples TRBV27 to TRBJ2-7; 10 bases fit TRBD2. The CDR3 extends over 14 amino acids. Germline V lookup: CDR1 MNHEY, CDR2 SMNVEV (reference sequence). Germline trimming cut 6 bases from V and 9 bases from J; bases unmatched to any gene: 11. CDR3 loop: CASSPTSGPPVQYF. CDR3 sequence (DNA): TGTGCCAGCAGCCCGACTAGCGGGCCCCCGGTGCAGTACTTC.

This sequence joins TRBV14 and TRBJ2-2; 8 bases align to TRBD2. Germline V gene sequence: CDR1 SGHDN, CDR2 FVKESK. V shed 3 bases, J shed 5 bases, and the junction held 8 bases outside the gene matches. The CDR3 consists of 16 residues. The CDR3 loop reads CASSHGNSGNTGELFF. DNA for the CDR3: TGTGCCAGCAGCCATGGTAATAGCGGGAATACCGGGGAGCTGTTTTTT.

The chain joins TRBV9 to TRBJ2-7; a possible D gene is TRBD1 (6 bases). CDR3 length equals 14 residues. From germline, CDR1 is SGDLS and CDR2 YYNGEE. V was shortened by 1 base and J by 6 bases, with 14 bases between the two germline ends. CDR3 residues: CASSVNPQGSEQYF. The CDR3 nucleotides are TGTGCCAGCAGCGTAAACCCCCAGGGGTCCGAGCAGTACTTC.

The chain links TRBV7-2 to TRBJ2-3; D gene ambiguous. The ends were cut back, 5 bases at V and 0 bases at J, with 18 bases in the middle. Germline CDR1 SGHTA, CDR2 FQGNSA. The CDR3 contains 17 residues. CDR3 DNA sequence: TGTGCCAGCAGCGAGACCGGGTTTTTCACTAGCACAGATACGCAGTATTTT. Protein product: CASSETGFFTSTDTQYF.

This chain joins TRBV20-1 and TRBJ2-7; no firm D call. V shed 3 bases and J shed 4 bases, with 10 bases lying between them. The CDR3 covers 12 residues. CDR1 and CDR2 (germline): DFQATT, SNEGSKA (reference sequence). This CDR3 is CSASALVYEQYF. The CDR3 DNA follows: TGCAGTGCTAGTGCCCTAGTGTACGAGCAGTACTTC.

The gene calls are TRBV9 and TRBJ2-1; tentative D call: TRBD2 (5 bases). Trimming took off 7 bases at V and 7 bases at J, with 18 bases between the two ends. The CDR3 covers 14 residues. CDR1 is SGDLS, CDR2 YYNGEE, per germline. This CDR3 reads CASQDSGSWNEQFF. The CDR3 coding sequence is TGTGCCAGCCAGGACTCCGGGTCCTGGAATGAGCAGTTCTTC.

The chain uses TRBV6-2 or TRBV6-3 and TRBJ2-5; D is ambiguous. V was pared by 6 bases and J by 1 base, with 15 bases between. In germline, CDR1 is MNHEY, CDR2 SVGEGT. The CDR3 spans 15 residues. As DNA, the CDR3 is TGTGCCAGCAGCCCCAGCGAGGCAGCCCAAGAGACCCAGTACTTC. Translation: CASSPSEAAQETQYF.

The gene calls are TRBV11-2 and TRBJ1-4; no clear D gene. From germline, CDR1 is SGHAT and CDR2 FQNNGV. The germline V and J ends were trimmed by 5 bases and 10 bases, with 17 bases remaining between them. This CDR3 contains 14 residues. The CDR3 DNA is TGTGCCAGCAGCCGCGAGGTAATCGTGGGAAAACTGTTTTTT. The encoded protein is CASSREVIVGKLFF.

The chain combines TRBV29-1 with TRBJ2-3; possibly TRBD1 for D (7 bases). V lost 4 bases, J lost 8 bases, and 10 bases lay in between. The CDR3 loop spans 11 amino acids. From germline, CDR1 is SQVTM and CDR2 ANQGSEA. The CDR3 is CSVAQGGTQYF. The DNA of the CDR3 is TGCAGCGTTGCCCAGGGGGGTACGCAGTATTTT.

V is TRBV6-6 and J is TRBJ1-6, with TRBD1 matching 11 bases. The CDR3 runs 17 residues. Germline CDR1 reads MNHNY; CDR2 reads SVGAGI (reference sequence). The J segment lost 9 bases and the V segment lost 5 bases, leaving 12 bases of the junction unmatched. The CDR3 loop reads CASSREGGQGDFSPLHF. DNA for the CDR3: TGTGCCAGCAGTCGAGAGGGGGGACAGGGGGACTTTTCACCCCTCCACTTT.

With respect to this clone: At one of its ends the junction is not consistent with the germline gene, which may arise from a read error. The chain uses TRBV7-7 and TRBJ2-1, with 11 positions matching TRBD2. The germline gives CDR1 SSHAT, CDR2 FNYEAQ (reference sequence). There are 15 residues in the CDR3. In nucleotides, the CDR3 is TGTGCTAGCAGCGTACTAGCGGGAGATGGGAATGAGCAGTTCTTC. It codes for CASSVLAGDGNEQFF.

The chain joins TRBV25-1 to TRBJ1-2, with TRBD1 identical over 8 bases. Germline V CDR1 and CDR2: MGHDK, SYGVNS. Germline trimming cut 4 bases from V and 4 bases from J; bases unmatched to any gene: 5. CDR3 length: 14 residues. The CDR3 protein is CASSGTGKSYGYTF. The CDR3 nucleotides read TGTGCCAGCAGTGGGACAGGGAAAAGCTATGGCTACACCTTC.

This clone appeared a single time. The genes are TRBV6-5 and TRBJ2-1, with 7 positions matching TRBD2. V shed 0 bases and J 7 bases; nucleotides not matched to a gene: 9. CDR3 length: 16 residues. Germline V gene lookup returns CDR1 MNHEY and CDR2 SVGAGI. The CDR3 spells CASSYSASGAPNEQFF. CDR3 sequence (DNA): TGTGCCAGCAGTTACTCGGCTAGCGGCGCCCCAAATGAGCAGTTCTTC.

The chain combines TRBV5-5 with TRBJ2-7, with 8 bases identical to TRBD1. V lost 0 bases and J lost 6; bases outside the gene matches: 5. Per the germline V gene, CDR1 is SGHKS and CDR2 is YYEKEE (reference sequence). The CDR3 has 14 amino acids. CDR3 DNA sequence: TGTGCCAGCAGCTTGGGGACAGGGATCAGCGAGCAGTACTTC. Protein: CASSLGTGISEQYF.

The chain joins TRBV15 to TRBJ2-2; 7 nucleotides line up with TRBD2. CDR1 is LNHNV and CDR2 is YYDKDF in the germline V gene (reference sequence). The V gene end was trimmed by 0 bases and the J gene end by 0 bases; junction bases not matched to a gene: 4. This CDR3 contains 17 residues. The CDR3 region has the DNA TGTGCCACCAGCAGAGATCCCGGGAGGACGAACACCGGGGAGCTGTTTTTT. Protein product: CATSRDPGRTNTGELFF.